These 6 T cell receptor beta chains were sequenced from one sample in a study of OX40 agonist ivuxolimab in advanced cancers. Assay used: immunoSEQ multiplex PCR; TCRdb lists only in-frame clones, some missing. The sample holds roughly 80,000 clones, around 86% seen once. The material sequenced was CD4+ or CD8+ T cells sorted from blood, taken in a trial of the OX40 agonist ivuxolimab. The origin of the receptors is an adult with an advanced solid tumor such as melanoma, head and neck, liver or kidney cancer.

CDR3 nucleotide sequence: TGTGCCAGCAGCTATAGTATGACTGAAGCTTTCTTT. This codes for CASSYSMTEAFF. V is TRBV7-3 and J is TRBJ1-1; D ambiguous. The CDR3 runs 12 residues. In germline, CDR1 is SGHTA, CDR2 FQGTGA. The V end was cut by 4 bases, the J end by 5 bases, with 8 bases between.

The chain combines TRBV28 with TRBJ2-6, with D possibly TRBD2 on 6 matching bases. Trimming left V 11 bases short and J 2 bases short, with 19 bases between. CDR1 is MDHEN and CDR2 is SYDVKM in the germline V gene. CDR3 length: 16 amino acids. The CDR3 protein is CASKAGSLAGANVLTF. The CDR3 region has the DNA TGTGCCTCAAAGGCGGGATCTTTAGCTGGGGCCAACGTCCTGACTTTC.

The gene calls are TRBV7-9 and TRBJ1-5, with no clear D. The V and J ends lost 5 bases and 3 bases respectively, with 17 bases between them. From germline, CDR1 is SEHNR and CDR2 FQNEAQ (reference sequence). This CDR3 is built from 16 residues. The CDR3 region has the DNA TGTGCCAGCAGCCCCTCTGATGGCGGCCACAATCAGCCCCAGCATTTT. Protein: CASSPSDGGHNQPQHF.

The chain carries TRBV4-3 and TRBJ1-2, with D uncertain. The CDR3 covers 13 residues. Germline lookup yields CDR1 LGHNA and CDR2 YSLEER. The ends were cut back, 0 bases at V and 8 bases at J, with 10 bases in the middle. Here the CDR3 reads CASSQDPRGGYTF. As DNA, the CDR3 is TGCGCCAGCAGCCAAGACCCGCGCGGGGGCTACACCTTC.

The chain combines TRBV5-4 with TRBJ1-4; D may be TRBD1 (5 bases). This CDR3 is 14 amino acids long. Per germline, CDR1 SGHNT and CDR2 YYREEE (reference sequence). Between the trimmed V and J ends, which lost 1 base and 6 bases, there was a span of 10 bases. CDR3 DNA: TGTGCCAGCAGCTTGTACGTGGGGGATGAAAAACTGTTTTTT. It specifies CASSLYVGDEKLFF.

The genes are TRBV27 and TRBJ2-5, with 9 bases that match TRBD2. Trimming at V came to 0 bases and at J to 5 bases, leaving 4 bases not matched to a gene. This CDR3 comprises 15 residues. Germline CDR1 reads MNHEY; CDR2 reads SMNVEV (reference sequence). CDR3 sequence reads: CASSLSSGGGETQYF. The CDR3 nucleotides read TGTGCCAGCAGTTTATCTAGCGGGGGAGGGGAGACCCAGTACTTC.